This T cell receptor (beta chain) was observed in a study of cytomegalovirus exposure and HLA in healthy donors. Across the whole study: HLA-typed donors contributed around 82 million unique TCRs, which were held in an early data release. When 350 to 500 donors were genotyped, about 81% of them were found to fall in the Caucasian-associated ancestry cluster.

V lost 5 bases and J 0 bases, leaving 11 bases between the germline ends. CDR3 length: 16 amino acids. Germline V CDR1 and CDR2: MDHEN, SYDVKM. Whole-study results and caveats: Cytomegalovirus association was listed for approximately 150 TCR beta chains.

Primers included in the PCR were 60 Vbeta and 13 Jbeta primers. Sequencing used immunoSEQ multiplex PCR; TCRdb keeps in-frame clones, though not all of them. The profile shows over 150,000 clones, more than 70% of them singletons. For this clone: As yet, its antigen is unknown.

The sample was PBMCs. This TCR was recovered from a male donor in good health and CMV-seronegative. This chain uses TRBV28 with TRBJ2-6; D not certain. In DNA form, the CDR3 reads TGTGCCAGCAGTCCCCCTCGAGGCTCTGGGGCCAACGTCCTGACTTTC. Its translation: CASSPPRGSGANVLTF. Filled out from reference TRBV28 and TRBJ2-6, the complete variable domain reads DVKVTQSSRYLVKRTGEKVFLECVQDMDHENMFWYRQDPGLGLRLIYFSYDVKMKEKGDIPEGYSVSREKKERFSLILESASTNQTSMYLCASSPPRGSGANVLTFGAGSRLTVL.